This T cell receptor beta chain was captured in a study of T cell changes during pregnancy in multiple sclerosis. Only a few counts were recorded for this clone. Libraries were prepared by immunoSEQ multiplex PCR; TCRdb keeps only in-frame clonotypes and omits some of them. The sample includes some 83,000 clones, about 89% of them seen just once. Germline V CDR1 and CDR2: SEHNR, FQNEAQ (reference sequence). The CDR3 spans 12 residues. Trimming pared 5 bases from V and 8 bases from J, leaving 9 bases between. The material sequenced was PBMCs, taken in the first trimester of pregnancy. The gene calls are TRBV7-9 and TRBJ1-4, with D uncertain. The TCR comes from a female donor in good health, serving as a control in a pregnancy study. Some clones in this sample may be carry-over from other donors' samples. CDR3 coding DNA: TGTGCCAGCAGCATGGAGGGAGAAAAACTGTTTTTT. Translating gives CASSMEGEKLFF.